This T cell receptor beta chain stems from a study of T cell repertoires in cytomegalovirus infection. Trimming cost V 3 bases and J 7 bases; bases outside gene matches: 15. Germline loops: CDR1 SGHDN, CDR2 FVKESK. The CDR3 totals 18 residues. TCRdb processed the reads anew with MiXCR; each CDR3 protein has one entry. The sample comprises about 920,000 distinct CDR3 sequences, approximately 33% of which are singletons, and roughly 12% rests with the top ten. In this sample, this clonotype turned up a few times. What it recognizes is unknown. The sample was cultured CD8+ T cells from PBMCs, taken from culture after CMV antigen stimulation. This chain joins TRBV14 and TRBJ1-2; 12 positions agree with TRBD1. The receptor was derived from a human donor in good health (CMV status not recorded). Some clones in this sample may be carry-over from other donors' samples. CDR3 coding DNA: TGTGCCAGCAGCCAGAATGAGGGCGAGGGACAGGGGGCGCGTGGCTACACCTTC. It specifies CASSQNEGEGQGARGYTF.